Listed below are T cell receptor beta chains from one sample, sequenced in a study of CD8 T cells in Susac syndrome. TCRdb analysed the immunoSEQ multiplex PCR reads with MiXCR anew, one entry per CDR3 protein. The sample has 200,000 or so distinct CDR3 sequences, under 97% seen once; the top ten hold 0.093%. Material for sequencing was CD4+ T cells from PBMCs. The receptor set was obtained from a human donor with multiple sclerosis. CDR3s leave out the opening cysteine and the closing phenylalanine or tryptophan.

v_gene	len	j_gene	CDR3aa
TRBV4-2	9	TRBJ2-5	ASSPGGAQY
TRBV14	12	TRBJ1-4	ASSPDSYREKLF
TRBV29-1	12	TRBJ2-3	SAGGGRGADTQY
TRBV30	16	TRBJ1-1	AWIVGTFSGTMNTEAF
TRBV19	12	TRBJ1-2	ASSFGTEPYGYT
TRBV29-1	13	TRBJ1-1	SAVIGWTGNTEAF
TRBV29-1	14	TRBJ1-2	SVNHRDRGLLDGYT
TRBV30	12	TRBJ1-2	AWSRDLGVGGYT
TRBV29-1	10	TRBJ2-5	SVGDRGETQY
TRBV5-4	13	TRBJ2-1	AAEPHSGIYNEQF
TRBV30	12	TRBJ2-7	AWSATMPPYEQY
TRBV4-3	16	TRBJ2-1	ASSQDRSAVIKRGEQF
TRBV30	13	TRBJ2-1	AWSTGTTRGNEQF
TRBV9	13	TRBJ2-1	ASSRRTSRSDEQF
TRBV29-1	12	TRBJ2-7	SVGRTGSTYEQY
TRBV9	13	TRBJ1-1	ASSAFTTGHTEAF
TRBV5-4	13	TRBJ1-2	ASSYPGQGGGGYT
TRBV5-4	11	TRBJ2-3	ASSGPYTDTQY
TRBV7-2	11	TRBJ2-2	ASSRQSYRELF
TRBV3-1	11	TRBJ2-3	ASTEGASDTQY
TRBV12-3/TRBV12-4	14	TRBJ2-3	ASSSIAGVRTDTQY
TRBV5-6	15	TRBJ2-6	ASSLRDRFSGANVLT
TRBV2	15	TRBJ2-1	ASSRLAAPASYNEQF
TRBV19	11	TRBJ1-6	ASEWTGNSPLH
TRBV7-3	12	TRBJ1-1	ASSLGQENTEAF
TRBV2	9	TRBJ2-1	ASSEAPLRF
TRBV23-1	13	TRBJ2-2	ASSQGDRNTGELF
TRBV6-2/TRBV6-3	8	TRBJ1-5	LLGNQPQH
TRBV12-3/TRBV12-4	13	TRBJ2-1	ASTLAGGPVNEQF
TRBV4-1	13	TRBJ2-2	ASSQDDLPLGELF
TRBV19	12	TRBJ1-2	ASSPDGVHYGYT
TRBV6-2/TRBV6-3	9	TRBJ1-2	AASGNYGYT
TRBV24-1	13	TRBJ2-1	ATSGQPGGYNEQF
TRBV5-1	13	TRBJ2-5	ASSFRFGGEETQY
TRBV15	14	TRBJ2-3	ATSRSGDRVMDTQY
TRBV9	13	TRBJ2-7	ASSPRGGDSYEQY
TRBV5-4	12	TRBJ2-5	ASSAWGAQETQY
TRBV6-5	13	TRBJ2-3	ASSPSLTGTDTQY
TRBV20-1	14	TRBJ1-6	SARDLNRGLDSPLH
TRBV5-1	13	TRBJ2-5	ASSSNTGHQETQY
TRBV20-1	8	TRBJ2-5	SVFGTTQY
TRBV30	12	TRBJ1-1	AWSMQPRNTEAF